The clone carrying this TCR beta chain was observed at least ten times. Its antigen is unknown. The data are from a study of T-cell reconstitution after alpha-beta-depleted transplantation in children. Findings and limits, study-wide: T-cell counts and diversity were attributed mostly to newly produced T cells one year after transplant. Alpha-beta T cells about two months after transplant reportedly derived from several hundred expanded graft clones. The study traced high day-60 TCRbeta diversity in some patients to surviving recipient T cells and thymic progenitors.

The authors prepared the TCRbeta library with unique molecular identifiers. TCRdb fed the PCR reads into MiXCR, producing one record per CDR3 protein. The sample consists of under 450,000 distinct CDR3 sequences, roughly 15% of them appearing once. The CDR3 is 12 residues long. V was trimmed by 2 bases and J by 8 bases, leaving 9 bases between them. Germline assignment: CDR1 SEHNR and CDR2 FQNEAQ (reference sequence). Material: PBMCs, mostly from graft donor cells, obtained 360 days after TCRalphabeta/CD19-depleted stem cell transplant. The chain is built from TRBV7-9 and TRBJ1-1; D is unresolved. This TCR was sampled from a boy under three years old who had a stem cell transplant for Wiskott-Aldrich syndrome, so the T cells may come from the graft donor. The CDR3 is CASSLWGLEAFF. The DNA for the CDR3 is TGTGCCAGCAGCTTATGGGGTCTGGAAGCTTTCTTT.